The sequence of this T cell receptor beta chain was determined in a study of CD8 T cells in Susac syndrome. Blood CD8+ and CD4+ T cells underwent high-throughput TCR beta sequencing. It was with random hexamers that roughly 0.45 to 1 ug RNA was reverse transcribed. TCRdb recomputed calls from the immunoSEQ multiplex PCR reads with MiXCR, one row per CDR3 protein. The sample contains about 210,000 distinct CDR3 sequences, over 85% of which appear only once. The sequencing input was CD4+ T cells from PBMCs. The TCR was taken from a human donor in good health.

The CDR3 DNA sequence: TGTGCCAGCAGCCCATCAGTTTGGGCACCCAGTGGCTACACCTTC. Translated: CASSPSVWAPSGYTF. The chain employs TRBV27 and TRBJ1-2; D gene ambiguous. The germline V gene encodes CDR1 MNHEY and CDR2 SMNVEV (reference sequence). The CDR3 spans 15 residues. Trimming removed 6 bases at V and 7 bases at J, with 21 bases between.